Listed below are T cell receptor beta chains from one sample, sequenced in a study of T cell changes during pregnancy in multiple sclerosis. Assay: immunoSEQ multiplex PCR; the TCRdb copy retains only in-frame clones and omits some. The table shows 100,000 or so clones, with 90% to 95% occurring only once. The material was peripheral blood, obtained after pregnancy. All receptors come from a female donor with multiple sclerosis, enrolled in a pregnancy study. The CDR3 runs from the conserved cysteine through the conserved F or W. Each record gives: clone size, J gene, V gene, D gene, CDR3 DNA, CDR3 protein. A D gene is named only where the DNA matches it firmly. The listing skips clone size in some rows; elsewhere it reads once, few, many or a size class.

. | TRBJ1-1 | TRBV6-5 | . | TGTGCCAGCAGTAAGGCGACAGATTTGAACACTGAAGCTTTCTTT | CASSKATDLNTEAFF
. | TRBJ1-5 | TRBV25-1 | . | TGTGCCAGCAGTCCGGGGGAGAAGGTGGCGCCCCAGCATTTT | CASSPGEKVAPQHF
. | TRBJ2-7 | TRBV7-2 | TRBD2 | TGTGCCAGCAGCTTGGGGAGCGGGGTCTCCTACGAGCAGTACTTC | CASSLGSGVSYEQYF
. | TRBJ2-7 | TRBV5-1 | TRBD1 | TGCGCCAGCAGCAGGTGGGGACAGGAATATGACGAGCAGTACTTC | CASSRWGQEYDEQYF
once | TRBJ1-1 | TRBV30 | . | TGTGCCTGGAGTACTACCAGTGAAGCTTTCTTT | CAWSTTSEAFF
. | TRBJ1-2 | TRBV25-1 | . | TGTGCCAGCAGTGAGTCACAGGCGTTTTCCTATGGCTACACCTTC | CASSESQAFSYGYTF
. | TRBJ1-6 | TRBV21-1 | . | TGTGCCAGCAGCAAAGTCAGGACAGGAGATAATTCACCCCTCCACTTT | CASSKVRTGDNSPLHF
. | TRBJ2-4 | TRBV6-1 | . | TGTGCCAGTAAGACTCCAGGGCTAGCCAAAAACATTCAGTACTTC | CASKTPGLAKNIQYF
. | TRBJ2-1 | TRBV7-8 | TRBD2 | TGTGCCAGCAGCCCCCTGGCGGGGGGCCTCAGTGAGCAGTTCTTC | CASSPLAGGLSEQFF
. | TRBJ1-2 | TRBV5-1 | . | TGCGCCAGCAGCTTGGGGGCAGGGGAGCCCGGTGGCTACACCTTC | CASSLGAGEPGGYTF
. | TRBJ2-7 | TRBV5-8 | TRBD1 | TGTGCCAGCAGACCGGACAGGGGGGAAGCCTACGAGCAGTACTTC | CASRPDRGEAYEQYF
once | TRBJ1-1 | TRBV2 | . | TGTGCCATACGGGAAGAAGCTTTCTTT | CAIREEAFF
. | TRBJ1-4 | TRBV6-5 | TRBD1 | TGTGCCAGCAGTTACTCGAACAGGGGGGATGAAAAACTGTTTTTT | CASSYSNRGDEKLFF
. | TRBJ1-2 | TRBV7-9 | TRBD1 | TGTGCCAGCAGCTCCGACAGGGGGCAAGAAGGCTACACCTTC | CASSSDRGQEGYTF
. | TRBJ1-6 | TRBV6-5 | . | TGTGCCAGCAGCTCCACGGGTGGCGGTAATTCACCCCTCCACTTT | CASSSTGGGNSPLHF
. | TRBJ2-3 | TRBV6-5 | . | TGTGCCAGCAGTTCTCTGGGGGCGACTAGCACAGATACGCAGTATTTT | CASSSLGATSTDTQYF
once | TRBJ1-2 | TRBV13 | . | TGTGCCAGCAGCTTAGGTAGCCAGGGTTATGGCTACACCTTC | CASSLGSQGYGYTF
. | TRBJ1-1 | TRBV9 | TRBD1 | TGTGCCAGCAGCGTAGGGGGGACAGGGGGTTTGAACACTGAAGCTTTCTTT | CASSVGGTGGLNTEAFF
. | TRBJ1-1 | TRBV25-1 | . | TGTGCCAGCAGGCCGAGAAGTGGTTTTGGCACTGAAGCTTTCTTT | CASRPRSGFGTEAFF
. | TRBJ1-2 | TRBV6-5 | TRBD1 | TGTGCCAGCAGTTACGACTTCGGACAGGGCTATGGCTACACCTTC | CASSYDFGQGYGYTF
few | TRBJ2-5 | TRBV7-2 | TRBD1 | TGTGCCAGCAGCCGCAGGGGGGAGACCCAGTACTTC | CASSRRGETQYF
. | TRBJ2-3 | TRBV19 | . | TGTGCCAGTAGTATCGTGCGGGTAGGGTCAAGAGATACGCAGTATTTT | CASSIVRVGSRDTQYF
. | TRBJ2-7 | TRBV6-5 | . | TGTGCCAGCAGTCAACTGACAGGTTACGAGCAGTACTTC | CASSQLTGYEQYF
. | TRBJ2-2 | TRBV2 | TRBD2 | TGTGCCAGCAGGGCCACGGGACTAGCGGGGGGGACCACGAACACCGGGGAGCTGTTTTTT | CASRATGLAGGTTNTGELFF
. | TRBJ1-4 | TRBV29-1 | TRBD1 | TGCAGCGTCGGGACAGGGGGGAGTGAAAAACTGTTTTTT | CSVGTGGSEKLFF
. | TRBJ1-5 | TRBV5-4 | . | TGTGCCAGCAGCTTTCAGGGTAGCAATCAGCCCCAGCATTTT | CASSFQGSNQPQHF
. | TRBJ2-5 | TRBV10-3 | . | TGTGCCATCAGTGGTGGGCTTCAAGAGACCCAGTACTTC | CAISGGLQETQYF
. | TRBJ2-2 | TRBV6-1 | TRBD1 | TGTGCCGGTGGGACAGGGGAAATCACCGGGGAGCTGTTTTTT | CAGGTGEITGELFF
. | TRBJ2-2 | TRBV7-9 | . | TGTGCCAGCAGCTTCTCCGGGAACACCGGGGAGCTGTTTTTT | CASSFSGNTGELFF
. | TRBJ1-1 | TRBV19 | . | TGTGCCAGTAGTATTAACGGGAATACTGAAGCTTTCTTT | CASSINGNTEAFF
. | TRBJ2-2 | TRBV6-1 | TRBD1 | TGTGCCAGCAGAGGGACAGGGGCGATCACCGGGGAGCTGTTTTTT | CASRGTGAITGELFF
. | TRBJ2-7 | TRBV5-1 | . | TGCGCCAGCAGCTTGGGGCCCCTAGAACCCGAGCAGTACTTC | CASSLGPLEPEQYF
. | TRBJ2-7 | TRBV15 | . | TGTGCCACCAGCGGGTTCCAGGAGGGGCAGCAAGGCTACGAGCAGTACTTC | CATSGFQEGQQGYEQYF
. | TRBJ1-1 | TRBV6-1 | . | TGTGCCAGCAGCCCGGGTGGCATCGGAGCTTTCTTT | CASSPGGIGAFF
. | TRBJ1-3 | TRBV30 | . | TGTGCCTGGAGTCGGGGGTTCGACTCTGGAAACACCATATATTTT | CAWSRGFDSGNTIYF
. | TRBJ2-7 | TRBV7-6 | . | TGTGCCAGCAGCGACGACAGCTCCTACGAGCAGTACTTC | CASSDDSSYEQYF
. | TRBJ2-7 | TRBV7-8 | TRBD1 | TGTGCCAGCAGCTTATTAGGGATGACAGGGACCTACGAGCAGTACTTC | CASSLLGMTGTYEQYF
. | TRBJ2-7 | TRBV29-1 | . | TGCAGCGTTGTTTTGTTTGAACCAACCGAACACTCCTACGAGCAGTACTTC | CSVVLFEPTEHSYEQYF
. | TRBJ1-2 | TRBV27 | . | TGTGCCAGCAGTTTGGGTCAGGGTACTCGAAACTATGGCTACACCTTC | CASSLGQGTRNYGYTF